The clone carrying this TCR beta chain was observed a single time. These data are taken from a study of T cell changes during pregnancy in multiple sclerosis. The table came from immunoSEQ multiplex PCR; TCRdb's copy has only in-frame clones and leaves some out. The data show roughly 75,000 clones, almost 95% seen once. The CDR3 covers 15 residues. CDR1 is SGHTA and CDR2 is FQGTGA in the germline V gene. J was trimmed by 8 bases and V by 4 bases; bases with no gene match: 6. The clonotype originates from a female donor in good health, enrolled as a control in a pregnancy study. Here the sequenced sample was peripheral blood, taken in the third trimester of pregnancy. The chain is built from TRBV7-3 and TRBJ2-1; 12 bases map to TRBD2. CDR3 amino acids: CASSSTSGSFDEQFF. The CDR3 region has the DNA TGTGCCAGCAGCTCGACTAGCGGGAGTTTCGATGAGCAGTTCTTC. The full variable domain, its missing parts supplied by reference TRBV7-3 and TRBJ2-1, is GAGVSQTPSNKVTEKGKYVELRCDPISGHTALYWYRQSLGQGPEFLIYFQGTGAADDSGLPNDRFFAVRPEGSVSTLKIQRTERGDSAVYLCASSSTSGSFDEQFFGPGTRLTVL.